This entry is about one TCR beta chain. Its matching antigen is unknown. This entry comes from a study of PD-1 blockade in classical Hodgkin lymphoma. After autologous stem cell transplantation all patients relapsed, and prior brentuximab vedotin exposure differed between cohorts. The germline CDR1 and CDR2 sequences are SGHTA and FQGNSA. This CDR3 has 15 residues. V lost 0 bases, J lost 4 bases, and 3 bases stayed unmatched. Here immunoSEQ multiplex PCR was the method, and the copy in TCRdb shows in-frame clones only, minus some. The sample yields more than 25,000 clones, just over 70% seen once. Study outcomes and limitations: Prior to therapy, complete responders displayed diversity much like that of newly diagnosed patients. Compared with baseline, CD4+ but not CD8+ TCR diversity had risen significantly by C4D1. Why repertoires differed is undefined; disease activity or prior therapy possibly contributed.

This TCR came from a human donor with classical Hodgkin lymphoma. The source material was peripheral blood mononuclear cells (PBMCs), sampled before the second cycle of nivolumab. The chain joins TRBV7-2 to TRBJ2-1, with 7 bases identical to TRBD2. The CDR3 reads CASSLAGGLYNEQFF. The CDR3 region has the DNA TGTGCCAGCAGCTTAGCGGGAGGGCTTTACAATGAGCAGTTCTTC.